The source of this TCR beta chain is a study of shared clonotypes between healthy human individuals. General observations from the study: An anticipated effect of sequencing depth on clonotype sharing among donors was recognized.

As for this clone: What it binds is not known.

The germline CDR1 and CDR2 sequences are ENHRY and SYGVKD. This CDR3 spans 15 amino acids. V gave up 2 bases and J gave up 2 bases; unmatched junction bases: 2. Deep-level settings were used for running the assay. Each cell subset's genomic DNA was divided evenly among several immunoSEQ plates. Produced via immunoSEQ multiplex PCR; TCRdb's table is partial and in-frame only. This sample has 450,000 to 600,000 clones; 79% occur once, and the top ten carry over 10%. The sequenced material came from PBMCs. V and J are TRBV10-3 and TRBJ1-5; 8 bases map to TRBD1. This clonotype was obtained from a woman in her thirties or forties in good health. Some clones in this sample may be carry-over from other donors' samples. CDR3 bases: TGTGCCATCAGTGAGGACAGGGGACGCAATCAGCCCCAGCATTTT. Its protein is CAISEDRGRNQPQHF.